The following is a T cell receptor (beta chain) sequence with its context. This clone was observed a handful of times. This receptor's antigen is unknown. Within one base of it there is no much larger clone, and no base qualities were kept. TCRbeta CDR3 regions were amplified from genomic DNA using the immunoSEQ Assay, a bias-controlled multiplex PCR. From the authors' description of their analysis: Nucleated cell counts per sample were estimated from amplification of reference gene primers within the assay. To quantify the absolute abundance of each unique TCRbeta CDR3 rearrangement, sequence reads were collapsed and filtered. For each sample, productive Simpson clonality was calculated by taking the square root of Simpson's diversity index across productive rearrangements. The table comes from immuneACCESS by way of TCRdb, which keeps in-frame sequences with V and J called. Part of the clones is missing from these tables; in studies checked, under half for an unresolved V gene and the rest for unknown reasons. V and J calls and clone size are as listed in that table; D and trimming were resolved from the DNA. A total of about 170,000 clones appear in this sample, roughly 85% of them only once. The biggest ten clones account for 19% of the sample.

Enrolling through a virtual design, the prospective study's participants ranged in age from roughly 18 to 100 years and lived across 24 United States geographic areas. In the prospective study, cohorts were assigned on the basis of participant-reported clinical history obtained from a screening survey and a study questionnaire. In the prospective study, mobile phlebotomists collected whole blood, serum and a nasopharyngeal or oropharyngeal swab from each participant. Participants in the prospective study had the option to provide additional blood draws and questionnaires over a roughly two-month period. Prospective study blood samples were shipped either frozen or at room temperature before DNA extraction. These data come from a study of blood T cell repertoires in COVID-19 (dated by TCRdb to 2020 to 2021). In terms of the full investigation: ImmuneRACE Cohort 3 recovered participants were defined by two consecutive negative NP/OP PCR tests, healthcare professional clearance, or symptom resolution. A freely available public database, intended as a resource for researchers studying the immune response to SARS-CoV-2, is where the repertoires were released. HLA class I and class II types, where available, came from metadata supplied by the sample provider rather than from assay-based typing. Samples came from the ongoing ImmuneRACE study (first 160 participants) plus 1,254 subjects from 6 global collaborators. The prospective study material was composed of cDNA or gDNA derived from T cells, B-cell-depleted T cells, or PBMCs. A de-identified subject ID, COVID-19 status, age in years and sex were almost always included in the sample metadata. Collaborator samples came from the United States, Italy and Spain and covered acute and convalescent phases of COVID-19. Subjects who had been exposed to COVID-19, were actively infected with it, or had recovered from it provided the deeply sampled blood TCRbeta repertoires that made up the dataset.

Broad study findings and their caveats: The quantity of clinical and demographic metadata differed by source and by participant and was supplied without curation.

Sequencing used PBMCs or T cells enriched from blood (not recorded which). This TCR came from a woman aged 70-85 years in a cohort exposed to, infected with or recovered from COVID-19 (not recorded which).

The CDR3 here reads CASSTNGRGTEAFF. The nucleotide sequence is TGTGCCAGCAGTACAAATGGGAGGGGCACTGAAGCTTTCTTT. The chain uses TRBV28 and TRBJ1-1; the D region possibly corresponds to TRBD1 (5 bases align). There are 14 amino acids in the CDR3, from cysteine to phenylalanine inclusive. The retained sequence is limited to the CDR3, 42 bases, with the frame set at the first base. V and J lose 5 bases and 4 bases, and a span of 14 bases separates them. Via the germline V gene, CDR1 is MDHEN and CDR2 SYDVKM.